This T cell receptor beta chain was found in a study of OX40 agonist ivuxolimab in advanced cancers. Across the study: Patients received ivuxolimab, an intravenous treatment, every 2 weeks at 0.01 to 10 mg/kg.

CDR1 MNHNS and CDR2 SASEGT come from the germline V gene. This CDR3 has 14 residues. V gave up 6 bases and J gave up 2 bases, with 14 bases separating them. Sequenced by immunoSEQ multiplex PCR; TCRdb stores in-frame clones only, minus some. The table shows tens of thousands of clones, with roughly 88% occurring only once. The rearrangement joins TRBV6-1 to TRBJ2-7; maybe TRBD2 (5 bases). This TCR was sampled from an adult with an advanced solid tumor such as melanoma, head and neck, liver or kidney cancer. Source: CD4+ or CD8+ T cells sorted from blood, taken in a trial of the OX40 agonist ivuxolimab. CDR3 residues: CASSLGGSPYEQYF. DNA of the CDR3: TGTGCCAGCAGCCTCGGCGGGTCCCCCTACGAGCAGTACTTC.